Listed below are T cell receptor beta chains from one sample, sequenced in a study of human CD8 memory T cell subsets. One entry per CDR3 protein, without DNA, is what TCRdb gives after re-calling the 5' RACE reads. The listing contains more than 9,000 distinct CDR3 sequences. Sequenced: CD8+ stem-like memory T cells (TSCM and TCM) sorted from PBMCs. Source of these receptors: a human donor in good health. CDR3s include the opening cysteine and the closing phenylalanine or tryptophan. Fields, in order: V gene, J gene, clone size, CDR3 protein. A row's size may be missing; if present it is once, few, many or a size class.

>TRBV4-3|TRBJ2-7|-
CASSQDLRGYEQYF
>TRBV29-1|TRBJ1-2|medium-sized
CSARGGDYGYTF
>TRBV5-1|TRBJ1-1|-
CASRQLMGTGNTEAFF
>TRBV5-1|TRBJ1-1|medium-sized
CASSSGQGYTEAFF
>TRBV5-4|TRBJ2-1|-
CASSSGLAHNEQFF
>TRBV6-2/TRBV6-3|TRBJ1-5|-
CASSRSGPVGGNQPQHF
>TRBV7-2|TRBJ2-1|-
CASSHPRASGVNEQFF
>TRBV19|TRBJ2-7|-
CASTDNYEQYF
>TRBV6-9|TRBJ1-5|-
CASIPPHRVWVQSNQPQHF
>TRBV29-1|TRBJ1-3|medium-sized
CSVDEGKGNTIYF
>TRBV20-1|TRBJ2-1|-
CSARSPGQGVNEQFF
>TRBV6-4|TRBJ2-2|-
CASSTGTGGTGELFF
>TRBV4-1|TRBJ2-1|-
CASSHLAGAPNEQFF
>TRBV4-3|TRBJ2-3|-
CASSQVGQPGLAGPTDTQYF
>TRBV9|TRBJ1-4|-
CASSPWGSTGGNEKLFF
>TRBV2|TRBJ1-5|-
CASRDGIQGSNQPQHF
>TRBV15|TRBJ2-7|-
CATSRESGRGRFDEQYF
>TRBV29-1|TRBJ1-1|medium-sized
CSVEEGTNTEAFF
>TRBV29-1|TRBJ2-3|-
CSVGDSTDTQYF
>TRBV6-2/TRBV6-3|TRBJ2-1|-
CASRNGQYSSYNEQFF
>TRBV6-4|TRBJ2-1|-
CASSGADYNEQFF
>TRBV30|TRBJ1-1|-
CAWSDQGAYTEAFF
>TRBV29-1|TRBJ1-4|medium-sized
CSVEGPINEKLFF
>TRBV27|TRBJ2-5|-
CASSLWGVGETQYF
>TRBV5-1|TRBJ1-4|-
CASSLRDRAEKLFF
>TRBV6-2/TRBV6-3|TRBJ2-1|-
CASSRSGPPYNEQFF
>TRBV15|TRBJ2-7|-
CATSRGVGDSSYEQYF
>TRBV19|TRBJ1-5|-
CASSMAPPGGLQPQHF
>TRBV28|TRBJ2-7|-
CASGTHLPELSYEQYF
>TRBV28|TRBJ1-3|medium-sized
CASSLLGTGGNTIYF
>TRBV6-2/TRBV6-3|TRBJ2-3|-
CASSTTSGKADTQYF
>TRBV4-3|TRBJ2-2|-
CASSLERGPTGELFF